The following is a T cell receptor (beta chain) sequence with its context. The source of the sample is a study of CXCR3-negative and CXCR3-positive naive CD8 T cells. Researchers prepared the TRB cDNA libraries using 5' RACE with UMI labels. TCRdb processed the 5' RACE reads again and assigns one entry to each CDR3 protein, with no DNA. The sample has tens of thousands of distinct CDR3 sequences, and its top ten clones hold roughly 1.6%. Germline CDR1 reads SGHTA; CDR2 reads FQGTGA. The CDR3 is 16 residues long. The source is a human donor in good health. Some clones in this sample may be carry-over from other donors' samples. The sample was naive CXCR3- CD8+ T cells from blood. Sample subset: CD45RO-CCR7+CD27+CD95- naive CD8+ T cells lacking CXCR3 (TNR3-). The rearrangement joins TRBV7-3 to TRBJ2-1. CDR3 amino acids: CASSLMPASSYNEQFF. Variable domain in full (rest from reference TRBV7-3 and TRBJ2-1): GAGVSQTPSNKVTEKGKYVELRCDPISGHTALYWYRQSLGQGPEFLIYFQGTGAADDSGLPNDRFFAVRPEGSVSTLKIQRTERGDSAVYLCASSLMPASSYNEQFFGPGTRLTVL.